The 11 T cell receptor beta chains listed next were all sequenced from one sample in a study of blood T cell repertoires in COVID-19. Some clones are missing from TCRdb's copy, which holds only in-frame ones; the method was immunoSEQ multiplex PCR. Of 330,000 or so clones listed, approximately 90% were seen once; the top ten hold 9.9%. The sample consisted of peripheral blood. The receptors here all came from a man in his thirties or forties with COVID-19, enrolled during active disease.

The chain recombines TRBV7-6 with TRBJ2-4; 8 bases map to TRBD2. The germline V gene has CDR1 SGHVS and CDR2 FNYEAQ. J was trimmed by 16 bases and V by 4 bases; bases with no gene match: 9. The CDR3 totals 12 residues. The DNA of the CDR3 is TGTGCCAGCAGCTCAGCGGGGGCCCCTTTTTACTTC. This translates into CASSSAGAPFYF.

Turning to this clone: Distinct nucleotide sequences in the sample also encode this CDR3. The rearrangement uses TRBV3-1 (or the pseudogene TRBV3-2) and TRBJ1-3; D might be TRBD1 (5 bases). CDR1 and CDR2 (germline): LGHDT, YNNKEL (reference sequence). The CDR3 has 14 amino acids. Trimming shortened V by 2 bases and J by 4 bases, and 9 bases separated the two germline ends. Here the CDR3 DNA reads TGTGCCAGCAGCCAACAGGGAACAGGAAACACCATATATTTT. Residues: CASSQQGTGNTIYF.

V gene TRBV3-1 (or the pseudogene TRBV3-2) combines with J gene TRBJ1-1; TRBD1 matches at 8 bases. Losses at the gene ends were 0 bases for V and 3 bases for J; bases not matched to a gene: 9. Germline V lookup: CDR1 LGHDT, CDR2 YNNKEL (reference sequence). The CDR3 sequence is 17 residues long. The CDR3 is CASSQEKGQVGDTEAFF. The CDR3 DNA follows: TGTGCCAGCAGCCAAGAAAAGGGACAGGTGGGGGACACTGAAGCTTTCTTT.

This clone showed up just once. The gene calls are TRBV3-1 (or the pseudogene TRBV3-2) and TRBJ1-2, with D perhaps TRBD1 (5 bases). CDR1 and CDR2 (germline): LGHDT, YNNKEL (reference sequence). Trimming cost V 4 bases and J 1 base, with 7 bases left between them. There are 13 residues in the CDR3. DNA of the CDR3: TGTGCCAGCAGCCGAGACAGTAACTATGGCTACACCTTC. It specifies CASSRDSNYGYTF.

The J gene is TRBJ2-1, the V gene TRBV9; TRBD2 might be the D (6 bases). This CDR3 is 15 amino acids long. The germline V gene has CDR1 SGDLS and CDR2 YYNGEE. V was cut by 6 bases and J by 10 bases, with 23 bases left in between. CDR3 DNA: TGTGCCAGCAACTCTCCCAACGGGGGTAAGGTGGAGCAGTTCTTC. It codes for CASNSPNGGKVEQFF.

The chain has TRBV30 and TRBJ2-3; D is uncertain. The CDR3 has 13 amino acids. Trimming stripped 2 bases from V and 5 bases from J, with 11 bases between. Germline assignment: CDR1 GTSNPN and CDR2 SVGIG (reference sequence). This CDR3 is CAWSSWLRDTQYF. In DNA, the CDR3 is TGTGCCTGGAGTTCTTGGTTGAGAGATACGCAGTATTTT.

The chain is built from TRBV27 and TRBJ2-1; the match to TRBD2 covers 11 bases. After removal of 7 bases from V and 4 bases from J, the junction contained 12 bases not matched to a gene. This CDR3 has 17 residues. CDR1 is MNHEY, CDR2 SMNVEV, per germline (reference sequence). CDR3 region: CASTFSTGTSGYNEQFF. CDR3 coding DNA: TGTGCCAGCACTTTTTCTACCGGGACTAGCGGATACAATGAGCAGTTCTTC.

The rearrangement uses TRBV18 and TRBJ2-2, with D unresolved. The V gene lost 2 bases and the J gene lost 2 bases, with 12 bases spanning the gap. The length of the CDR3 is 16 residues. In germline, CDR1 is KGHSH, CDR2 LQKENI. CDR3 nucleotides: TGTGCCAGCTCACCAGCATTGGCAGGAAACACCGGGGAGCTGTTTTTT. Translated, it gives CASSPALAGNTGELFF.

The chain carries TRBV12-3 or TRBV12-4 and TRBJ1-6; no clear D. The CDR3 extends over 13 amino acids. V gave up 5 bases and J gave up 5 bases, with 7 bases separating them. The chain's CDR3 is CASSRVNNSPLHF. DNA of the CDR3: TGTGCCAGCAGTCGGGTTAATAATTCACCCCTCCACTTT.

The V call is TRBV5-1, the J call TRBJ2-3; D gene ambiguous. The ends were cut back, 3 bases at V and 2 bases at J, with 10 bases in the middle. From germline, CDR1 is SGHRS and CDR2 YFSETQ. The CDR3 has 14 residues. The CDR3 DNA reads as TGCGCCAGCAGCTCCCAGGCCTTCACAGATACGCAGTATTTT. This translates into CASSSQAFTDTQYF. Using reference TRBV5-1 and TRBJ2-3 for the parts outside the CDR3, the full variable domain is KAGVTQTPRYLIKTRGQQVTLSCSPISGHRSVSWYQQTPGQGLQFLFEYFSETQRNKGNFPGRFSGRQFSNSRSEMNVSTLELGDSALYLCASSSQAFTDTQYFGPGTRLTVL.

Many counts were recorded for this clone. The chain employs TRBV5-1 and TRBJ1-2, with D unresolved. CDR1 SGHRS and CDR2 YFSETQ come from the germline V gene. The CDR3 covers 15 residues. The V and J ends lost 4 bases and 0 bases respectively, with 13 bases between them. The CDR3 DNA is TGCGCCAGCAGCCCCGACACAATCCCTAACTATGGCTACACCTTC. It codes for CASSPDTIPNYGYTF.